This TCR beta chain is from a study of breast tumors, draining lymph nodes, adjacent tissues. This clonotype was detected many times. Its antigen remains unidentified. Axillary draining lymph nodes of breast cancer patients supplied the node samples. Study observations and caveats: Tumor T cell lymph node origin was a supported hypothesis, not proven. Tumor and nontumor repertoires were significantly more similar in luminal-like than in basal-like breast cancer.

TCRdb analysed the multiplex PCR reads with MiXCR anew, one entry per CDR3 protein. The sample holds around 130,000 distinct CDR3 sequences; 15% to 20% are singletons and the top ten take around 3.5%. CDR3 length equals 13 residues. CDR1 is DFQATT, CDR2 SNEGSKA, per germline (reference sequence). Trimming left V 4 bases short and J 5 bases short, with 15 bases between. Sequencing was performed on axillary lymph node tissue. The sequence came from a female donor with breast cancer. Some clones in this sample may be carry-over from other donors' samples. The rearrangement uses TRBV20-1 and TRBJ2-7, with D perhaps matching TRBD1 (6 bases). CDR3 DNA: TGCAGTGCTACCTCCCAGGGGCGGGACGAGCAGTACTTC. This codes for CSATSQGRDEQYF.